The clone carrying this T cell receptor beta chain showed up just a few times. Within the sample, other DNA sequences also encode this same CDR3. Sequencing used immunoSEQ multiplex PCR; TCRdb keeps in-frame clones, though not all of them. The table shows about 2 million clones, with 90% to 95% occurring only once. This entry belongs to a study of shared clonotypes between healthy human individuals. Study-wide background: The study drew on a couple of women and a few men aged 18 to 49 as donors.

The study drew all its donors from Caucasian adults living in Nashville, Tennessee. The authors divided CD4+ cells into CD45RA+ naive and CD45RA-negative memory subsets. CDR3 length: 12 amino acids. Germline V gene data show CDR1 as MNHEY and CDR2 as SMNVEV (reference sequence). The V and J ends lost 5 bases and 8 bases respectively, with 12 bases between them. This sequence originates from a man aged 18 to 29 in good health. This chain joins TRBV27 and TRBJ1-2; perhaps TRBD1 as D (6 bases). Sequencing was performed on naive CD4+ T cells sorted from blood. The subset denotes: CD45RA+ positively selected. The CDR3 here is CASSPTGGGYTF. The CDR3 DNA follows: TGTGCCAGCAGTCCCACGGGGGGCGGCTACACCTTC.